This record looks at one T cell receptor beta chain sequence and its context. Its antigen is unknown. Assays examined 95,000 to 100,000 TCR templates per sample. Assay used: immunoSEQ multiplex PCR; TCRdb lists only in-frame clones, some missing. In the table there are approximately 15,000 clones, 35% to 45% of which are singletons. The sample originates from a study of siplizumab effects on memory and regulatory T cells. Overall study context: Paired mixed lymphocyte reactions used siplizumab at roughly 1 ug/mL or no drug. Study-level points and caveats: On average, under 75% of mappable alloreactive CD4+ clones were Treg-derived under siplizumab, against about 25% in controls.

Responder and stimulator cells in the mixed lymphocyte reaction were cultured together for 6 days at 37°C. The CDR3 extends over 16 amino acids. The germline CDR1 and CDR2 sequences are GTSNPN and SVGIG (reference sequence). V gave up 3 bases and J gave up 0 bases; unmatched junction bases: 11. The TCR comes from a human donor in good health; the cells came from an allogeneic mixed lymphocyte reaction. Some clones in this sample may be carry-over from other donors' samples. Material for sequencing was CFSE-low (dividing) CD4+ T cells sorted from an allogeneic mixed lymphocyte reaction. J is TRBJ2-7 and V is TRBV30; 7 bases align to TRBD2. The CDR3 sequence: CAWSPRRGISSYEQYF. The CDR3 nucleotides are TGTGCCTGGAGCCCACGGCGGGGGATTAGCTCCTACGAGCAGTACTTC.